The clone carrying this T cell receptor beta chain was recorded a few times. This CDR3 contains 14 residues. Germline loops: CDR1 LGHNA, CDR2 YNFKEQ. Trimming removed 6 bases from V and 3 bases from J; junction bases left unmatched: 7. TCRdb keeps only in-frame clones here, not all; method: immunoSEQ multiplex PCR. The repertoire has 200,000 to 250,000 clones, roughly 84% of them found once; the top ten carry 15% to 20%. The data stem from a study of blood T cell repertoires in COVID-19. The chain is built from TRBV4-2 and TRBJ1-2; 7 nucleotides agree with TRBD1. The clonotype comes from a woman of 80 years or more with active or convalescent COVID-19. The material sequenced was peripheral blood. The CDR3 sequence: CASSIQGVDYGYTF. CDR3 in DNA: TGTGCCAGCAGTATCCAGGGGGTAGACTATGGCTACACCTTC.